Sequencing of this TCR beta chain was carried out in a study of T-cell reconstitution after alpha-beta-depleted transplantation in children. The TCRbeta library was prepared with unique molecular identifiers. A single record per CDR3 protein comes from TCRdb applying MiXCR to the PCR reads. The sample carries approximately 630,000 distinct CDR3 sequences, around 13% recorded once. This clonotype was counted many times. In germline, CDR1 is DFQATT, CDR2 SNEGSKA (reference sequence). The CDR3 sequence is 15 residues long. V was trimmed by 3 bases and J by 3 bases, leaving 16 bases between them. Sequenced material: PBMCs, taken before TCRalphabeta/CD19-depleted stem cell transplant. The TCR was taken from a girl aged 2-10 years with congenital amegakaryocytic thrombocytopenia, due to receive a stem cell transplant. The J gene is TRBJ2-3, the V gene TRBV20-1; D is uncertain. The chain's CDR3 is CSASRLSQFTDTQYF. The CDR3 region has the DNA TGCAGTGCTAGTCGGCTATCCCAATTTACAGATACGCAGTATTTT.